These 32 T cell receptor beta chains originate from one sample sequenced in a study of cytomegalovirus exposure and HLA in healthy donors (dated by TCRdb to between 2016 and 2019). The library was obtained by the immunoSEQ multiplex PCR assay. TCRdb stores this immuneACCESS table with in-frame sequences only. Part of the clones is absent; in the studies checked, under half of the shortfall reflects unresolved V genes, and no reason is known for the rest. The sample data list around 150,000 clones, and roughly 80% of these were observed just once. The ten largest account for about 10% of the sample. Source material: PBMCs. These receptors were obtained from a man aged 30 to 45 in good health and CMV-seropositive.

This sequence joins TRBV19 and TRBJ1-2, with TRBD1 identical over 7 bases. This CDR3 is 14 amino acids long. With 4 bases clipped from V and 4 bases from J, the junction kept 6 bases outside the gene matches. Germline V CDR1 and CDR2: LNHDA, SQIVND (reference sequence). CDR3: CASSTQRTGYGYTF. The CDR3 bases are TGTGCCAGTAGTACCCAACGGACAGGCTATGGCTACACCTTC.

The CDR3 coding sequence is TGTGCCAGCAGCCTGGGAGGGGTAAGCAATCAGCCCCAGCATTTT. Amino acids: CASSLGGVSNQPQHF. This chain links TRBV28 with TRBJ1-5; D might be TRBD1 (5 bases). V lost 6 bases and J 1 base, leaving 13 bases between the germline ends. CDR1 MDHEN and CDR2 SYDVKM come from the germline V gene. The CDR3 consists of 15 residues.

This chain joins TRBV6-6 and TRBJ2-1; D may be TRBD1 (5 bases). The CDR3 extends over 15 amino acids. Germline CDR1 MNHNY, CDR2 SVGAGI (reference sequence). Trimming took 5 bases from V and 4 from J, leaving 15 bases between them. CDR3 sequence reads: CASSASRTSYNEQFF. The CDR3 coding sequence is TGTGCCAGCAGTGCGAGCAGGACATCATACAATGAGCAGTTCTTC.

The chain joins TRBV2 to TRBJ1-1; possible D gene TRBD1, 5 bases. The CDR3 is made up of 15 amino acids. Per the germline V gene, CDR1 is SNHLY and CDR2 is FYNNEI. Trimming took 8 bases from V and 5 from J, leaving 21 bases between them. In DNA, the CDR3 is TGTGCCAGCCGCAGAGAAGGGGCAACTGGGACTGAAGCTTTCTTT. Its translation: CASRREGATGTEAFF.

CDR3 coding DNA: TGTGCCACCAAGGACTCCTTGGGAGGCAATCAGCCCCAGCATTTT. Encoded protein: CATKDSLGGNQPQHF. The V and J genes are TRBV27 and TRBJ1-5; D is ambiguous. This CDR3 comprises 15 residues. Looked up from germline, CDR1 is MNHEY and CDR2 is SMNVEV (reference sequence). V was pared by 10 bases and J by 2 bases, with 18 bases between.

V is TRBV28 and J is TRBJ2-5, with 8 bases matching TRBD1. Trimming at V came to 3 bases and at J to 1 base, leaving 7 bases not matched to a gene. The CDR3 has 16 residues. CDR1 is MDHEN and CDR2 is SYDVKM in the germline V gene. CDR3 sequence reads: CASSLGRTGFQETQYF. CDR3 nucleotides: TGTGCCAGCAGTTTGGGCCGGACAGGGTTCCAAGAGACCCAGTACTTC.

The CDR3 DNA sequence: TGTGCCAGCGCCTACGGGGCAGATACGCAGTATTTT. It is translated as CASAYGADTQYF. The gene calls are TRBV7-9 and TRBJ2-3; tentatively, D is TRBD2 (5 bases). This CDR3 contains 12 residues. Germline lookup yields CDR1 SEHNR and CDR2 FQNEAQ (reference sequence). Trimming pared 8 bases from V and 4 bases from J, leaving 10 bases between.

The J gene is TRBJ2-7, the V gene TRBV5-1; TRBD1 matches at 9 bases. CDR3 size: 15 residues. The V gene end was trimmed by 0 bases and the J gene end by 5 bases; junction bases not matched to a gene: 6. Germline V gene data show CDR1 as SGHRS and CDR2 as YFSETQ. CDR3 loop: CASSLASDRGHEQYF. Here the CDR3 DNA reads TGCGCCAGCAGCTTGGCCTCGGACAGGGGCCACGAGCAGTACTTC.

The gene calls are TRBV9 and TRBJ2-5; 7 positions match TRBD2. The germline gives CDR1 SGDLS, CDR2 YYNGEE. CDR3 length: 14 amino acids. Trimming at V came to 3 bases and at J to 4 bases, leaving 6 bases not matched to a gene. This CDR3 reads CASSGGGAGETQYF. CDR3 DNA: TGTGCCAGCAGCGGCGGGGGAGCGGGAGAGACCCAGTACTTC.

This chain joins TRBV6-1 and TRBJ2-1; 7 positions match TRBD1. Germline V gives CDR1 MNHNS, CDR2 SASEGT. J gave up 3 bases and V 0 bases, and 8 bases lay outside the gene matches. CDR3 length equals 17 residues. CDR3 sequence (DNA): TGTGCCAGCAGTGAAGCAAAAGACAGGGTATTCTACAATGAGCAGTTCTTC. Its protein product is CASSEAKDRVFYNEQFF.

The chain carries TRBV6-5 and TRBJ1-4, with a weak D call TRBD1 (5 bases). Trimming removed 7 bases at V and 8 bases at J, with 17 bases between. CDR3 length: 14 amino acids. Germline CDR1 is MNHEY and CDR2 is SVGAGI. In nucleotides, the CDR3 is TGTGCCAGCACCCCCAGGAGGGAGGGGGAAAAACTGTTTTTT. Translated: CASTPRREGEKLFF.

The chain carries TRBV11-1 and TRBJ2-5, with 8 positions matching TRBD1. CDR1 and CDR2 from the germline V gene are SGHAT and FQDESV (reference sequence). V gave up 6 bases and J gave up 6 bases; unmatched junction bases: 12. This CDR3 has 15 amino acids. CDR3 protein: CASRRTGTGEKTQYF. The CDR3 DNA reads as TGTGCCAGCAGGCGCACCGGGACAGGTGAAAAGACCCAGTACTTC.

This clone has more than one count but fewer than ten. The V gene is TRBV6-6, the J gene TRBJ2-3; 11 positions agree with TRBD2. Germline CDR1 MNHNY, CDR2 SVGAGI (reference sequence). There are 15 residues in the CDR3. The ends lost 6 bases at V and 2 bases at J; junction bases unmatched: 4. The CDR3 region has the DNA TGTGCCAGCAGCCTGACTAGCGGGAACACAGATACGCAGTATTTT. As protein: CASSLTSGNTDTQYF.

The chain couples TRBV30 to TRBJ1-2, with 8 bases matching TRBD1. The CDR3 loop spans 13 amino acids. V was pared by 4 bases and J by 7 bases, with 8 bases of the junction left unmatched. Germline CDR1 is GTSNPN and CDR2 is SVGIG (reference sequence). The CDR3 DNA follows: TGTGCCTGGAAGACGCAGGGGGCAGGTGGCTACACCTTC. Protein: CAWKTQGAGGYTF.

The chain recombines TRBV7-3 with TRBJ2-2; 8 positions match TRBD1. CDR1 and CDR2 (germline): SGHTA, FQGTGA. This CDR3 has 16 residues. V lost 3 bases, J lost 0 bases, and 3 bases stayed unmatched. CDR3 DNA: TGTGCCAGCAGCTTCCAGACAGGGGCGAACACCGGGGAGCTGTTTTTT. This codes for CASSFQTGANTGELFF.

Written as DNA, the CDR3 is TGTGCCTTGAGAAGACAGGGTTCCTACGAGCAGTACTTC. This codes for CALRRQGSYEQYF. The chain joins TRBV30 to TRBJ2-7, with 7 nucleotides matching TRBD1. Trimming removed 7 bases from V and 1 base from J; junction bases left unmatched: 7. The CDR3 is 13 residues long. The germline V gene has CDR1 GTSNPN and CDR2 SVGIG (reference sequence).

This chain connects TRBV2 to TRBJ2-2; 12 positions agree with TRBD1. Germline-derived CDR1 and CDR2 are SNHLY and FYNNEI. This CDR3 is built from 16 residues. V was clipped by 7 bases and J by 6 bases; unmatched bases: 9. The CDR3 DNA follows: TGTGCCAGCAATACTCCGGGACAGGGGGCTGCCGGGGAGCTGTTTTTT. Encoded protein: CASNTPGQGAAGELFF.

The J gene is TRBJ2-3, the V gene TRBV5-1, with TRBD2 matching 9 bases. Germline assignment: CDR1 SGHRS and CDR2 YFSETQ. Trimming removed 0 bases from V and 2 bases from J; junction bases left unmatched: 4. The CDR3 sequence is 16 residues long. CDR3 sequence (DNA): TGCGCCAGCAGCTTGGAGGCTAGCGGGGCCACAGATACGCAGTATTTT. Amino acid sequence: CASSLEASGATDTQYF.

As to this clone: The junction differs from germline at one of its ends, possibly a read error. The V call is TRBV2, the J call TRBJ2-7, with 9 bases aligning to TRBD1. Germline CDR1 SNHLY, CDR2 FYNNEI. The CDR3 extends over 14 amino acids. CDR3 nucleotide sequence: TGTGCCAGCTGTGAGACAGGGGGATCCTACGAGCAGTACTTC. Protein: CASCETGGSYEQYF.

J is TRBJ2-7 and V is TRBV19; TRBD2 aligns across 7 bases. The CDR3 loop spans 14 amino acids. Germline V gene lookup returns CDR1 LNHDA and CDR2 SQIVND (reference sequence). Trimming at V came to 3 bases and at J to 2 bases, leaving 4 bases not matched to a gene. CDR3 sequence: CASSISGGAYEQYF. The CDR3 coding sequence is TGTGCCAGTAGTATTTCTGGGGGGGCCTACGAGCAGTACTTC.

This clone was picked up one time. The chain joins TRBV2 to TRBJ2-5; the match to TRBD2 covers 8 bases. CDR3 length equals 16 residues. After removal of 10 bases from V and 5 bases from J, the junction contained 18 bases not matched to a gene. Germline V lookup: CDR1 SNHLY, CDR2 FYNNEI. DNA for the CDR3: TGTGCCACCACGGGGGGGCAAAGTCCAGGGCGGGAGACCCAGTACTTC. It specifies CATTGGQSPGRETQYF. Full variable domain (remainder filled in from reference TRBV2 and TRBJ2-5): EPEVTQTPSHQVTQMGQEVILRCVPISNHLYFYWYRQILGQKVEFLVSFYNNEISEKSEIFDDQFSVERPDGSNFTLKIRSTKLEDSAMYFCATTGGQSPGRETQYFGPGTRLLVL.

J is TRBJ1-2 and V is TRBV9, with D perhaps matching TRBD1 (6 bases). V was clipped by 2 bases and J by 4 bases, with 15 bases between them. CDR3 length: 15 residues. From germline, CDR1 is SGDLS and CDR2 YYNGEE. The CDR3 coding sequence is TGTGCCAGCAGCGTGGGGGCCAATCTGGGCTATGGCTACACCTTC. Amino acids: CASSVGANLGYGYTF.

The chain combines TRBV13 with TRBJ1-3; D call uncertain. The CDR3 has 17 residues. V dropped 1 base and J dropped 0 bases, with 13 bases sitting between them. The germline CDR1 and CDR2 sequences are PRHDT and FYEKMQ (reference sequence). CDR3 loop: CASSLEGATDSGNTIYF. CDR3 in DNA: TGTGCCAGCAGCTTAGAAGGTGCGACTGACTCTGGAAACACCATATATTTT.

The rearrangement links TRBV29-1 to TRBJ2-5, with D perhaps TRBD1 (5 bases). The length of the CDR3 is 13 residues. With 6 bases removed from V and 4 bases from J, the gap between germline ends came to 15 bases. Germline V gene lookup returns CDR1 SQVTM and CDR2 ANQGSEA. The CDR3: CSVTVVGVETQYF. CDR3 coding DNA: TGCAGCGTGACCGTAGTAGGGGTAGAGACCCAGTACTTC.

The chain employs TRBV27 and TRBJ2-2; D not certain. Between the trimmed V and J ends, which lost 5 bases and 0 bases, there was a span of 7 bases. The CDR3 contains 14 residues. Germline V gives CDR1 MNHEY, CDR2 SMNVEV (reference sequence). The CDR3 reads CASSPRSNTGELFF. The DNA of the CDR3 is TGTGCCAGCAGTCCACGGTCGAACACCGGGGAGCTGTTTTTT.

This clone was counted between two and nine times. V and J are TRBV11-2 and TRBJ1-3; TRBD1 matches 7 bases. This CDR3 region has 14 residues. Germline V lookup: CDR1 SGHAT, CDR2 FQNNGV. V lost 4 bases to trimming and J lost 1 base; unmatched junction nucleotides: 1. The CDR3 DNA is TGTGCCAGCAGCTGGGGACAGTCTGGAAACACCATATATTTT. Translating it yields CASSWGQSGNTIYF.

The J gene is TRBJ1-5, the V gene TRBV11-2; 10 bases align to TRBD1. Trimming took 0 bases from V and 5 from J; bases not matched to a gene: 4. Per the germline V gene, CDR1 is SGHAT and CDR2 is FQNNGV. The CDR3 runs 16 residues. The CDR3 loop reads CASSLETGTGDQPQHF. CDR3 bases: TGTGCCAGCAGCTTAGAAACCGGGACAGGGGATCAGCCCCAGCATTTT. Complete variable domain (other parts from reference TRBV11-2 and TRBJ1-5): EAGVAQSPRYKIIEKRQSVAFWCNPISGHATLYWYQQILGQGPKLLIQFQNNGVVDDSQLPKDRFSAERLKGVDSTLKIQPAKLEDSAVYLCASSLETGTGDQPQHFGDGTRLSIL.

The chain carries TRBV28 and TRBJ2-1; TRBD2 might be the D (7 bases). This CDR3 comprises 12 residues. CDR1 is MDHEN and CDR2 is SYDVKM in the germline V gene. V was cut by 5 bases and J by 8 bases, with 10 bases left in between. CDR3: CASSLGGHEQFF. CDR3 bases: TGTGCCAGCAGTCTGGGGGGGCATGAGCAGTTCTTC. Drawing the rest from reference TRBV28 and TRBJ2-1, the complete variable domain is DVKVTQSSRYLVKRTGEKVFLECVQDMDHENMFWYRQDPGLGLRLIYFSYDVKMKEKGDIPEGYSVSREKKERFSLILESASTNQTSMYLCASSLGGHEQFFGPGTRLTVL.

The chain joins TRBV9 to TRBJ2-7, with 8 bases aligning to TRBD2. Germline trimming cut 0 bases from V and 4 bases from J; bases unmatched to any gene: 12. Germline V gene lookup returns CDR1 SGDLS and CDR2 YYNGEE. The CDR3 has 17 amino acids. In DNA, the CDR3 is TGTGCCAGCAGCGTAGATCAAGGGAGCGGGGGAAGTTACGAGCAGTACTTC. Protein sequence: CASSVDQGSGGSYEQYF.

The rearrangement links TRBV27 to TRBJ2-7; D is undetermined. The length of the CDR3 is 15 residues. Trimming stripped 2 bases from V and 3 bases from J, with 14 bases between. CDR1 and CDR2 from the germline V gene are MNHEY and SMNVEV (reference sequence). The CDR3 protein is CASSLLPSAGYEQYF. The CDR3 bases are TGTGCCAGCAGTTTACTTCCCTCGGCAGGCTACGAGCAGTACTTC.

This chain joins TRBV28 and TRBJ2-6; D unresolved. CDR3 length: 12 amino acids. CDR1 and CDR2 from the germline V gene are MDHEN and SYDVKM. The germline V and J ends were trimmed by 8 bases and 2 bases, with 4 bases remaining between them. CDR3 residues: CASGPGANVLTF. The CDR3 DNA follows: TGTGCCAGCGGGCCTGGGGCCAACGTCCTGACTTTC.

V is TRBV5-4 and J is TRBJ2-5; 7 nucleotides match TRBD1. The germline V gene has CDR1 SGHNT and CDR2 YYREEE (reference sequence). The CDR3 runs to 17 residues. V gave up 4 bases and J gave up 5 bases; unmatched junction bases: 17. The CDR3 sequence: CASSKRGTGAVGETQYF. The CDR3 DNA follows: TGTGCCAGCAGCAAGAGGGGTACAGGGGCGGTCGGGGAGACCCAGTACTTC.